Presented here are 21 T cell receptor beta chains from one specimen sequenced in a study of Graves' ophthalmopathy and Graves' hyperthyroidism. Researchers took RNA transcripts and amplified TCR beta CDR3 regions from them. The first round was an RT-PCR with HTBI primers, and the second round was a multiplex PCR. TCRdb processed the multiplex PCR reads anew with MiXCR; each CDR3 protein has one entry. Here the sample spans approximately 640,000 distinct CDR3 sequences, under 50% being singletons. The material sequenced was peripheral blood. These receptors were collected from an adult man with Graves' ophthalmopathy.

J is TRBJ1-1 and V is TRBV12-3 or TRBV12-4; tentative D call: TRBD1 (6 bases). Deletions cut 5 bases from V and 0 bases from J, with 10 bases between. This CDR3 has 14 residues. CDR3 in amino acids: CASSGQPMNTEAFF. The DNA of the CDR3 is TGTGCCAGCAGTGGACAGCCGATGAACACTGAAGCTTTCTTT.

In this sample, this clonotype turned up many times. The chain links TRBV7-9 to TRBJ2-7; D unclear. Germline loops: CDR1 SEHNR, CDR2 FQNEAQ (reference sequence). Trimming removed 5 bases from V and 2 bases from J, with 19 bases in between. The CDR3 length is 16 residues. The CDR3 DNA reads TGTGCCAGCAGCACCGGTTCCTCCGACGCAACCTACGAGCAGTACTTC. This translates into CASSTGSSDATYEQYF.

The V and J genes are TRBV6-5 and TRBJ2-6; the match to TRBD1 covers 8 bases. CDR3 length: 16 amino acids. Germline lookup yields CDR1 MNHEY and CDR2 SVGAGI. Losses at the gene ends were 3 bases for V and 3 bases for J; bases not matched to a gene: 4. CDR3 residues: CASSYGQGGGANVLTF. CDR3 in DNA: TGTGCCAGCAGTTATGGACAGGGCGGTGGGGCCAACGTCCTGACTTTC.

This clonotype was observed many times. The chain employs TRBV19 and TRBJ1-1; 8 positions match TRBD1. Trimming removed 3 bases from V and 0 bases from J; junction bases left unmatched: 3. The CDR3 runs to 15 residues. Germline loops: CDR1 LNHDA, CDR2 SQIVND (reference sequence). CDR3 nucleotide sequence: TGTGCCAGTAGTATGTGGACAGGGTTGAACACTGAAGCTTTCTTT. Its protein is CASSMWTGLNTEAFF.

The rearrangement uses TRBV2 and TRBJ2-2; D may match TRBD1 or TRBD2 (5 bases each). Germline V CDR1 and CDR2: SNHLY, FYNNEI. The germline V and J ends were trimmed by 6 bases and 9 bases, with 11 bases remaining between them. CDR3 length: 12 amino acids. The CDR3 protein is CASRRGRRELFF. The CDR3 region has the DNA TGTGCCAGCAGGAGGGGACGCCGGGAGCTGTTTTTT.

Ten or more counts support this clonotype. CDR3 nucleotides: TGCAGTGCCTCGCGGGGGATTGGCACTGAAGCTTTCTTT. Its protein is CSASRGIGTEAFF. This chain connects TRBV20-1 to TRBJ1-1; TRBD1 might be the D (5 bases). Germline CDR1 DFQATT, CDR2 SNEGSKA (reference sequence). Trimming stripped 6 bases from V and 4 bases from J, with 15 bases between. This CDR3 has 13 amino acids.

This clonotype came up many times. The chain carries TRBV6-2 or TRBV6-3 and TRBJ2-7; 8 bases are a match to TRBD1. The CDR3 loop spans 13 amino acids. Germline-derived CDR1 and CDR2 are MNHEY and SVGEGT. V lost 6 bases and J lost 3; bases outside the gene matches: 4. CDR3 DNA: TGTGCCAGCAGGAGACAGGGGATCTACGAGCAGTACTTC. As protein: CASRRQGIYEQYF.

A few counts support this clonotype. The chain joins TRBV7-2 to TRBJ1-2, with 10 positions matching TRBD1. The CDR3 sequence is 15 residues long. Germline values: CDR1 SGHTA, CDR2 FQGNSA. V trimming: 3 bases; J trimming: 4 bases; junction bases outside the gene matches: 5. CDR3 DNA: TGTGCCAGCAGCTTGAGACAGGGGGCGGGCTATGGCTACACCTTC. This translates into CASSLRQGAGYGYTF.

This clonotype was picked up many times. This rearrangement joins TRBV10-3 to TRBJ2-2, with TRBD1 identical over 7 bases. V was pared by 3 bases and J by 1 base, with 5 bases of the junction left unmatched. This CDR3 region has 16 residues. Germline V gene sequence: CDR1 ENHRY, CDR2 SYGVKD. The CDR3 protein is CAISETGQQNTGELFF. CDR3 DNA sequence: TGTGCCATCAGTGAAACGGGACAGCAGAACACCGGGGAGCTGTTTTTT.

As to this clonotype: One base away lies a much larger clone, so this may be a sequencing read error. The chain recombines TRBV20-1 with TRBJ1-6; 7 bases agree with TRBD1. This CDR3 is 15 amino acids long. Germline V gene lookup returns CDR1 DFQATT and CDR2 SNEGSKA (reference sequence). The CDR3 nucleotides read TGCAGTGCGCGACCGTTTTGGCAGGGGGTTTCACCCTTCCACTTT. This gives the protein CSARPFWQGVSPFHF.

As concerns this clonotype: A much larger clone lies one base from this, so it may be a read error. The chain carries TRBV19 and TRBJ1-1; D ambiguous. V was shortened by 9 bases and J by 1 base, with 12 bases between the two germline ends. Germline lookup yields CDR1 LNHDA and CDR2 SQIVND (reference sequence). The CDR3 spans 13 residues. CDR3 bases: TGTGCCAGAAGTGTAACCTGGAACACTGAAGCTTTCTTT. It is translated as CARSVTWNTEAFF.

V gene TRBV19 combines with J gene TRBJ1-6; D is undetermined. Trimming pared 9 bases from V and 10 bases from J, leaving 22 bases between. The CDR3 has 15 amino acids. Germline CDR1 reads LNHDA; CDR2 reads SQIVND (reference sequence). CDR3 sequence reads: CASSKREARGSPLHF. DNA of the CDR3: TGTGCCAGCAGCAAGCGGGAGGCGAGAGGATCACCCCTCCACTTT.

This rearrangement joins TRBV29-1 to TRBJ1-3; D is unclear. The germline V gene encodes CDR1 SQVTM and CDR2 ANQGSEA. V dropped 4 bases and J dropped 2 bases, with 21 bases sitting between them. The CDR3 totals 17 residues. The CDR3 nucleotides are TGCAGCGTTGGGGGTCCCGGGCACAGAGGCCCTGGAAACACCATATATTTT. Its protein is CSVGGPGHRGPGNTIYF.

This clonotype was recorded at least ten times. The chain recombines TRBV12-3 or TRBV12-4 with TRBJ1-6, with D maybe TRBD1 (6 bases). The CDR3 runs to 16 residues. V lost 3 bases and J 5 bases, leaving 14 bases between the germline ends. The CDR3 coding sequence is TGTGCCAGCAGTTTGCGCCAGGGGTCCCATAATTCACCCCTCCACTTT. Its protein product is CASSLRQGSHNSPLHF.

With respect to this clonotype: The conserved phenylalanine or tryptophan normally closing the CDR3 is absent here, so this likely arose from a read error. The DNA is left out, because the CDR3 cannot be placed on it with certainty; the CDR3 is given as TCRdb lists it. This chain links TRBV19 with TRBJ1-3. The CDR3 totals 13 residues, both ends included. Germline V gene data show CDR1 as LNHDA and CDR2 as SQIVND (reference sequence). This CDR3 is CASSIPAGRGLNT.

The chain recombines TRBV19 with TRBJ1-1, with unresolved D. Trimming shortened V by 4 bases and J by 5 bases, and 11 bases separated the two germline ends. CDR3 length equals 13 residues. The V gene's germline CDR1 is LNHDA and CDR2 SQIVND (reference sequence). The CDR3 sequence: CASSNGLGTEAFF. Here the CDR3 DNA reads TGTGCCAGTAGTAACGGACTGGGGACTGAAGCTTTCTTT.

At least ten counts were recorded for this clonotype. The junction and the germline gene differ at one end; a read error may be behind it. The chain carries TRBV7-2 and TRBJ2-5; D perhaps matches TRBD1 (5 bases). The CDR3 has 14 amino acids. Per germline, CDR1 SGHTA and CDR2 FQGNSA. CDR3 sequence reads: CASSLAGAQETQYF. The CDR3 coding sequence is TGTGCTAGCAGCTTAGCTGGGGCCCAAGAGACCCAGTACTTC.

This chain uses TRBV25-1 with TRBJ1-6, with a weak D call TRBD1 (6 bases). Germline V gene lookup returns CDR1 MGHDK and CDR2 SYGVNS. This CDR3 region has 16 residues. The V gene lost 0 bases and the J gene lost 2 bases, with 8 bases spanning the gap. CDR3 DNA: TGTGCCAGCAGTGAATATGGGGGGCCCTATAATTCACCCCTCCACTTT. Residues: CASSEYGGPYNSPLHF.

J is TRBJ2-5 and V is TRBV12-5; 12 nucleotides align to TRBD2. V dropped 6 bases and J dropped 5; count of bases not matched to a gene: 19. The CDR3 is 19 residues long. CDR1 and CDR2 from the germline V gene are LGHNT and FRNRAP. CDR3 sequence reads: CASGGPSNLAGGPGETQYF. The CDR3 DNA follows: TGTGCTAGTGGAGGTCCTTCAAATCTAGCGGGAGGGCCGGGGGAGACCCAGTACTTC.

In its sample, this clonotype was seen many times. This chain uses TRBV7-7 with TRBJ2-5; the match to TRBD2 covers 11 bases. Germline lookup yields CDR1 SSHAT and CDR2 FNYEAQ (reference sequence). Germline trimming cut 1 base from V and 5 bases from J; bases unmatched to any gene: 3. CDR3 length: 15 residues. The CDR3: CASSLETSGSETQYF. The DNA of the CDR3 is TGTGCCAGCAGCTTAGAAACTAGCGGGAGTGAGACCCAGTACTTC.

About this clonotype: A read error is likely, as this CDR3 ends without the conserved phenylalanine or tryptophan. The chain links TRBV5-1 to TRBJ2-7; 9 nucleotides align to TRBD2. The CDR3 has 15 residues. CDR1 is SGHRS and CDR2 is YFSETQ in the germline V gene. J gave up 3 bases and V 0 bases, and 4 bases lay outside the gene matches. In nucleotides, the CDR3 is TGCGCCAGCAGCTTGGTTGCGGGAGGGGGCTACGAGCAGTACTGC. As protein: CASSLVAGGGYEQYC.